A selection of T cell receptor beta chains follows, all from one sample in a study of CD8 T cells in Susac syndrome. TCRdb reanalysed the immunoSEQ multiplex PCR reads using MiXCR and keeps one entry per CDR3 protein. The sample includes roughly 130,000 distinct CDR3 sequences, over 90% of them seen just once. The specimen sequenced was CD4+ T cells from PBMCs. The receptors here all came from a human donor in good health. The CDR3 runs from the conserved cysteine through the conserved F or W. Expanded clones are given a class, and other clones once, few, many or no size at all.

CDR3aa	abundance	v_gene	j_gene
CASSWIVGANNEQFF	NA	TRBV5-1	TRBJ2-1
CASTVSRSTDTQYF	NA	TRBV6-2/TRBV6-3	TRBJ2-3
CASSDSGGPLGTQYF	NA	TRBV25-1	TRBJ2-5
CASSLEGVSNQPQHF	NA	TRBV7-9	TRBJ1-5
CASRQGRSLNQPQHF	once	TRBV7-2	TRBJ1-5
CSVAHRSSGNTIYF	NA	TRBV29-1	TRBJ1-3
CASMGLAANTGELFF	once	TRBV2	TRBJ2-2
CASSLGQQLGLNTEAFF	NA	TRBV5-1	TRBJ1-1
CASGRAGETQYF	NA	TRBV7-9	TRBJ2-5
CASSQVSIDRGAFF	NA	TRBV4-1	TRBJ1-1